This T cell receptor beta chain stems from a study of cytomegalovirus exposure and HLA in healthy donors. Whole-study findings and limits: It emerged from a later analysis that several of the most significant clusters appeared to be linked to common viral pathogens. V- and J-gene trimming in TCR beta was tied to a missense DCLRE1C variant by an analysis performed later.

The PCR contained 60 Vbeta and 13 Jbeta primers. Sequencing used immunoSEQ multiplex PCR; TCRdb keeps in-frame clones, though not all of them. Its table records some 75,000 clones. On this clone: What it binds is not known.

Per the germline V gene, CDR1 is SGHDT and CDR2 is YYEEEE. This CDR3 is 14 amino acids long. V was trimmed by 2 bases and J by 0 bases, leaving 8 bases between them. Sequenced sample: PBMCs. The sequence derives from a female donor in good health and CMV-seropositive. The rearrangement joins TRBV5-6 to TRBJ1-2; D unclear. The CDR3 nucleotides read TGTGCCAGCAGCTTAGGCACAGCTAACTATGGCTACACCTTC. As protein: CASSLGTANYGYTF.